The clone carrying this T cell receptor (beta chain) was detected only once. What it recognizes is unknown. Per germline, CDR1 WNHNN and CDR2 SYGVQD (reference sequence). The CDR3 covers 13 residues. Trimming shortened V by 4 bases and J by 5 bases, and 12 bases separated the two germline ends. This sample stems from a study of shared clonotypes between healthy human individuals. General study findings and limits: The rarefaction results pointed to incomplete sorted-subset sequencing despite large depth.

Sequencing was performed with immunoSEQ multiplex PCR; in TCRdb, only in-frame clones are kept and a portion is missing. The sample contains around 2.1 million clones, approximately 94% of which appear only once. Sequenced sample: naive CD4+ T cells sorted from blood. Described subset: CD45RA+ positively selected. The TCR sequence derives from a man aged 18-30 years in good health. V gene TRBV10-1 combines with J gene TRBJ2-7; D ambiguous. The CDR3 sequence is CASSVGLGNEQYF. In DNA form, the CDR3 reads TGCGCCAGCAGTGTGGGCCTGGGGAACGAGCAGTACTTC.